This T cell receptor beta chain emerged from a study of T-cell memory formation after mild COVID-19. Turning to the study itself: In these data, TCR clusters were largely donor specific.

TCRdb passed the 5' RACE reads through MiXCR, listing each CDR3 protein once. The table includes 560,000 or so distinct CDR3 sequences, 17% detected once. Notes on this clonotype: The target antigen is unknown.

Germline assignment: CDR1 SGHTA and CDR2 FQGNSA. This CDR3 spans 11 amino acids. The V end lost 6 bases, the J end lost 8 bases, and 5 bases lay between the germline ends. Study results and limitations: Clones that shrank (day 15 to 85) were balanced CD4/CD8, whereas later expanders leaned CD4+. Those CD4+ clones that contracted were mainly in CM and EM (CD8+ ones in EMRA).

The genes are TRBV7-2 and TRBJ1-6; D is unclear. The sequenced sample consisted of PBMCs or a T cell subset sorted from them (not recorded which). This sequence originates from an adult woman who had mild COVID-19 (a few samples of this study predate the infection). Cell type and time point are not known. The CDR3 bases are TGTGCCAGCAGTCTCTATTCACCCCTCCACTTT. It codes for CASSLYSPLHF.